A selection of T cell receptor beta chains follows, all from one sample in a study of T cell clonotyping in hematopoietic cell transplantation. Generated by immunoSEQ multiplex PCR, the TCRdb table keeps only in-frame clones and is missing some. The repertoire holds tens of thousands of clones, with around 94% as singletons. The sequenced material came from peripheral blood mononuclear cells. All receptors derive from a woman between 50 and 59 years old in good health. Some clones in this sample may be carry-over from other donors' samples. Each CDR3 is given with its conserved first and last residue. D genes are given only for firm matches. Size is omitted from some rows. Given values are once, few, many or a class for expanded clones.

v_call: TRBV5-1; clone_size: NA; j_call: TRBJ1-4; d_call: NA; cdr3_aa: CASRPSPLIATNEKLFF; cdr3_nt: TGCGCCAGCAGACCCTCGCCCCTGATTGCAACTAATGAAAAACTGTTTTTT
v_call: TRBV10-3; clone_size: NA; j_call: TRBJ1-6; d_call: NA; cdr3_aa: CAISEGQINSPLHF; cdr3_nt: TGTGCCATCAGTGAAGGACAGATAAATTCACCCCTCCACTTT
v_call: TRBV29-1; clone_size: NA; j_call: TRBJ1-2; d_call: TRBD1; cdr3_aa: CSVEVGQGYGYTF; cdr3_nt: TGCAGCGTTGAAGTAGGACAGGGCTATGGCTACACCTTC
v_call: TRBV9; clone_size: NA; j_call: TRBJ1-3; d_call: NA; cdr3_aa: CASSPRWGGEGNTIYF; cdr3_nt: TGTGCCAGCAGCCCCCGTTGGGGAGGGGAAGGAAACACCATATATTTT
v_call: TRBV6-1; clone_size: NA; j_call: TRBJ1-1; d_call: NA; cdr3_aa: CASSELGTAHTEAFF; cdr3_nt: TGTGCCAGCAGTGAACTCGGGACGGCGCACACTGAAGCTTTCTTT
v_call: TRBV27; clone_size: once; j_call: TRBJ1-4; d_call: TRBD1; cdr3_aa: CASSKQGAQEKLFF; cdr3_nt: TGTGCCAGCAGTAAACAGGGGGCTCAAGAAAAACTGTTTTTT
v_call: TRBV5-1; clone_size: NA; j_call: TRBJ2-7; d_call: NA; cdr3_aa: CASKLGPGSSEQYF; cdr3_nt: TGCGCCAGCAAACTCGGGCCCGGTAGTTCGGAGCAGTACTTC
v_call: TRBV7-3; clone_size: NA; j_call: TRBJ1-6; d_call: NA; cdr3_aa: CASSLGGNSPLHF; cdr3_nt: TGTGCCAGCAGCTTAGGGGGGAATTCACCCCTCCACTTT
v_call: TRBV5-6; clone_size: NA; j_call: TRBJ1-2; d_call: NA; cdr3_aa: CASSLVQGGYGYTF; cdr3_nt: TGTGCCAGCAGCTTGGTGCAGGGAGGCTATGGCTACACCTTC
v_call: TRBV19; clone_size: once; j_call: TRBJ2-1; d_call: NA; cdr3_aa: CASSLELQRANNEQFF; cdr3_nt: TGTGCCAGTAGCTTGGAACTCCAGCGGGCGAACAATGAGCAGTTCTTC
v_call: TRBV6-6; clone_size: NA; j_call: TRBJ1-5; d_call: TRBD1; cdr3_aa: CASSYFGQGSQPQHF; cdr3_nt: TGTGCCAGCAGTTACTTTGGACAGGGATCCCAGCCCCAGCATTTT
v_call: TRBV5-1; clone_size: once; j_call: TRBJ1-6; d_call: NA; cdr3_aa: CASSPNTQGPNSPLHF; cdr3_nt: TGCGCCAGCAGCCCCAACACTCAGGGGCCAAATTCACCCCTCCACTTT
v_call: TRBV10-3; clone_size: NA; j_call: TRBJ1-2; d_call: NA; cdr3_aa: CAISDPPGQSNYGYTF; cdr3_nt: TGTGCCATCAGTGATCCACCGGGACAAAGTAACTATGGCTACACCTTC